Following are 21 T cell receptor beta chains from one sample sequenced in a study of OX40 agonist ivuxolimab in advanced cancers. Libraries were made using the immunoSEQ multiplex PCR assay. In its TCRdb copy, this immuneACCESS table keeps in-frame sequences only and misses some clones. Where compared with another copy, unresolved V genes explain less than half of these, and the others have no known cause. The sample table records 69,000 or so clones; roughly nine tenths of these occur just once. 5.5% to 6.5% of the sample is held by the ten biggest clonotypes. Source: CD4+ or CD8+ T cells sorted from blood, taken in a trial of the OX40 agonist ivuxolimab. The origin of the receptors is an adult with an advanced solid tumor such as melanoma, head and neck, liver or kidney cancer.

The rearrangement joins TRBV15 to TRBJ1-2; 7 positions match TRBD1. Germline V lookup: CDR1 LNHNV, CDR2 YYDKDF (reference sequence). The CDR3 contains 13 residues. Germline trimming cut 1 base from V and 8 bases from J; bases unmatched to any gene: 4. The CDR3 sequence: CATSRVTGDGYTF. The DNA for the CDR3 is TGTGCCACCAGCAGAGTAACAGGGGACGGCTACACCTTC.

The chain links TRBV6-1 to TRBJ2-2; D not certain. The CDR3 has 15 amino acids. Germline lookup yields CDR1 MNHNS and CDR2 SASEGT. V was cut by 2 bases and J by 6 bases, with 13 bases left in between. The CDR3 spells CASSEPEWVAGELFF. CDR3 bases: TGTGCCAGCAGTGAACCGGAATGGGTCGCCGGGGAGCTGTTTTTT.

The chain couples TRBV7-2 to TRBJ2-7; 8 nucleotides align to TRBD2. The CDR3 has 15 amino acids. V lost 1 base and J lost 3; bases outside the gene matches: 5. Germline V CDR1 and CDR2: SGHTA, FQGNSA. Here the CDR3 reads CASSLELAEYYEQYF. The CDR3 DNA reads TGTGCCAGCAGCTTAGAACTAGCGGAGTACTACGAGCAGTACTTC.

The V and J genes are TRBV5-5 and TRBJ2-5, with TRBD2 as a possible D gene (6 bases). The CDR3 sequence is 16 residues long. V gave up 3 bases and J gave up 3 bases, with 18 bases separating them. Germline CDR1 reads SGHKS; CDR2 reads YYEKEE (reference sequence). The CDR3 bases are TGTGCCAGCAGCTGGGGCGGGGTTGGGGTCAAAGAGACCCAGTACTTC. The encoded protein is CASSWGGVGVKETQYF.

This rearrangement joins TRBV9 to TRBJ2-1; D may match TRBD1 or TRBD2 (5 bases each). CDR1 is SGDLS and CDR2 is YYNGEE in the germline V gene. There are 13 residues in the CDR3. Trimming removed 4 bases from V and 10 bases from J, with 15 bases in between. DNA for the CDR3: TGTGCCAGCAGCCCTATCAGGGAGAACGAGCAGTTCTTC. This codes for CASSPIRENEQFF.

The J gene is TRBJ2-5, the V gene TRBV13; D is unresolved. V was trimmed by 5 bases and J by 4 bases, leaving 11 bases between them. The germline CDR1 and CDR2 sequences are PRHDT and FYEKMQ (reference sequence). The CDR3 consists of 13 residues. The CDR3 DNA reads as TGTGCCAGCAGCCCATATCTAGGAGAGACCCAGTACTTC. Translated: CASSPYLGETQYF.

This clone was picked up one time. This chain's CDR3 is CASSEGGYPSTDTQYF. The CDR3 DNA reads as TGTGCCAGCAGTGAAGGAGGGTATCCTAGCACAGATACGCAGTATTTT. V usage is TRBV2 and J usage is TRBJ2-3; TRBD2 is a possible D gene (5 bases). This CDR3 has 16 amino acids. The germline gives CDR1 SNHLY, CDR2 FYNNEI. V was shortened by 1 base and J by 0 bases, with 11 bases between the two germline ends.

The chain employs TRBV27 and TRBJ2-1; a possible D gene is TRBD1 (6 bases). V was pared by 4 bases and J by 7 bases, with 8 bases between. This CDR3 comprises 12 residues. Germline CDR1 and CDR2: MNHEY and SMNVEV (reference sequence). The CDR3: CASSSDRNEQFF. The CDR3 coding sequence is TGTGCCAGCAGTTCGGACAGAAATGAGCAGTTCTTC.

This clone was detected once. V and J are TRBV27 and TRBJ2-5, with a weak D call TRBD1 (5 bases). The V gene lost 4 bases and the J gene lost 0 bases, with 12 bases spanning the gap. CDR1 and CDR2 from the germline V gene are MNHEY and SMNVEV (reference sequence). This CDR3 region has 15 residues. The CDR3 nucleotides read TGTGCCAGCAGTTCCAGGGTACGGTACCAAGAGACCCAGTACTTC. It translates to CASSSRVRYQETQYF.

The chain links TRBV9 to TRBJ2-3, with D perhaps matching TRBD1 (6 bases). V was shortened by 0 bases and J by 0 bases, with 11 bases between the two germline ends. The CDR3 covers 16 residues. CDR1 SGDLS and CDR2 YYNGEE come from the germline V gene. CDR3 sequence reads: CASSVAWTASTDTQYF. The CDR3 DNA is TGTGCCAGCAGCGTAGCTTGGACAGCTAGCACAGATACGCAGTATTTT.

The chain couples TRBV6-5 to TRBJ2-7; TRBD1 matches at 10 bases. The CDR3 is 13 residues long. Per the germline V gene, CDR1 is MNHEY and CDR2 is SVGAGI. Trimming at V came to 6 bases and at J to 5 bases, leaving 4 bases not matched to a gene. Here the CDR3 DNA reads TGTGCCAGCAGGGCGGGACAGGGGAACGAGCAGTACTTC. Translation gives CASRAGQGNEQYF.

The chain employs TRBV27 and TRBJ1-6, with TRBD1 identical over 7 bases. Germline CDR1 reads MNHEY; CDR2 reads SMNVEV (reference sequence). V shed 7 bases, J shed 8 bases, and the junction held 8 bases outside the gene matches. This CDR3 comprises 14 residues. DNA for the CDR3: TGTGCCAGCACCTTTACAGGGGTTGATTCACCCCTCCACTTT. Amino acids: CASTFTGVDSPLHF.

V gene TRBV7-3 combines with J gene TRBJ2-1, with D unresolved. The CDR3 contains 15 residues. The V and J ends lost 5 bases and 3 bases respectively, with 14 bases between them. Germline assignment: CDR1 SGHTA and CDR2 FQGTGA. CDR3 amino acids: CASSTRRTDYNEQFF. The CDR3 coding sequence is TGTGCCAGCAGCACCCGACGTACAGACTACAATGAGCAGTTCTTC.

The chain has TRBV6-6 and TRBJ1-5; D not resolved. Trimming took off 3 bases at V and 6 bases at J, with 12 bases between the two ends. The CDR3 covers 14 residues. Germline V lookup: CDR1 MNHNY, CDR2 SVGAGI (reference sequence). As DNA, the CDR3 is TGTGCCAGCAGTTATGGAGAGGCCCCTCAGCCCCAGCATTTT. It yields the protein CASSYGEAPQPQHF.

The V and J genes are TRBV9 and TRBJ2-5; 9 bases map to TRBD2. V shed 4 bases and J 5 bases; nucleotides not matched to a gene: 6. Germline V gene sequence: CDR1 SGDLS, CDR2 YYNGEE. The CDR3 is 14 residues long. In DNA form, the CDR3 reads TGTGCCAGCAGCCCCGGGACTAGCATCGAGACCCAGTACTTC. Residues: CASSPGTSIETQYF.

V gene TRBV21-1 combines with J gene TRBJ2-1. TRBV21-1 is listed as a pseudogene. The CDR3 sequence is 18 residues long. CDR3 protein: CASSKSQRNRSPYNEQFF. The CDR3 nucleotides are TGTGCCAGCAGCAAAAGTCAGAGAAACCGCTCGCCTTACAATGAGCAGTTCTTC.

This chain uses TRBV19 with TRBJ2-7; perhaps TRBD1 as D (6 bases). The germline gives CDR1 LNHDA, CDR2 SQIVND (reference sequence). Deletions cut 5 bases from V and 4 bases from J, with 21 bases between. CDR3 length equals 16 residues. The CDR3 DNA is TGTGCCAGTAGTTCATCCGGGACACAACTTTATTACGAGCAGTACTTC. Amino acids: CASSSSGTQLYYEQYF.

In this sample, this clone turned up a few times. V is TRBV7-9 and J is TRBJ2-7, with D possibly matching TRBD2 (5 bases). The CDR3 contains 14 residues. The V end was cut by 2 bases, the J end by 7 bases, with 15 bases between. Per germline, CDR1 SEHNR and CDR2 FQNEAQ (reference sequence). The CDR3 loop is CASSLQAGEGEQYF. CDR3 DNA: TGTGCCAGCAGCTTACAAGCAGGTGAGGGTGAGCAGTACTTC.

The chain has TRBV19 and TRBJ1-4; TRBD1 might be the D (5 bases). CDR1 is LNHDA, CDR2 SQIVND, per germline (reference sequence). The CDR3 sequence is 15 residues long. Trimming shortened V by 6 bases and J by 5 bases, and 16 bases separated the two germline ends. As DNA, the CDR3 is TGTGCCAGTAGCCGCGCGGGGCAATCAAATGAAAAACTGTTTTTT. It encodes CASSRAGQSNEKLFF. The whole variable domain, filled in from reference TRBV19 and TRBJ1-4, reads DGGITQSPKYLFRKEGQNVTLSCEQNLNHDAMYWYRQDPGQGLRLIYYSQIVNDFQKGDIAEGYSVSREKKESFPLTVTSAQKNPTAFYLCASSRAGQSNEKLFFGSGTQLSVL.

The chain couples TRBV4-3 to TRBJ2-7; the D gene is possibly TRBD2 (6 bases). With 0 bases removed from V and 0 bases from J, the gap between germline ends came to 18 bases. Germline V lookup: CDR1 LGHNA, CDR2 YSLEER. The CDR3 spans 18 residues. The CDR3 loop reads CASSQDVGGKTISYEQYF. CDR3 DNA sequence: TGCGCCAGCAGCCAAGACGTCGGGGGAAAGACCATCTCCTACGAGCAGTACTTC.

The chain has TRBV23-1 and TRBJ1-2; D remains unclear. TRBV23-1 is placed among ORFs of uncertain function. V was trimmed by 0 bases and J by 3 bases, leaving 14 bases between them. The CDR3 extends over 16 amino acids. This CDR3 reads CASSQSNDRQDYGYTF. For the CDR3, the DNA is TGCGCCAGCAGTCAATCTAACGACCGCCAGGACTATGGCTACACCTTC.